A selection of T cell receptor beta chains follows, all from one sample in a study of blood T cell repertoires in COVID-19. Repertoires were generated with immunoSEQ multiplex PCR, while TCRdb's copy carries only in-frame clones and drops some. Of more than 200,000 clones in the sample, about 87% are singletons; the top ten hold approximately 5.3%. Specimen: peripheral blood. The source is an older woman with COVID-19, enrolled during active disease. Each CDR3 is given with its conserved first and last residue. The order of the fields is clone size, D gene, J gene, V gene, CDR3 protein, CDR3 DNA. The D gene is left open where the match is weak. A row's size may be missing; if present it is once, few, many or a size class.

>.|.|TRBJ2-2|TRBV6-5
CASKREPGLTGELFF
TGTGCCTCCAAACGGGAACCCGGGCTCACCGGGGAGCTGTTTTTT
>.|.|TRBJ1-2|TRBV18
CASSPSHNDYGYTF
TGTGCCAGCTCACCATCACACAATGACTATGGCTACACCTTC
>.|.|TRBJ2-3|TRBV27
CATRVGAGTDTQYF
TGTGCCACCCGGGTGGGGGCCGGGACAGATACGCAGTATTTT
>few|TRBD2|TRBJ2-3|TRBV29-1
CSVVTAGGWRDTQYF
TGCAGCGTTGTAACAGCGGGAGGTTGGAGAGATACGCAGTATTTT
>.|.|TRBJ1-3|TRBV28
CASSSATTGFLTIYF
TGTGCCAGCAGTTCCGCGACGACAGGCTTTTTAACCATATATTTT
>.|.|TRBJ2-2|TRBV21-1
CASSNRTSGRAQNTGELFF
TGTGCCAGCAGCAACCGGACTAGCGGGAGGGCCCAGAACACCGGGGAGCTGTTTTTT
>.|.|TRBJ2-7|TRBV7-9
CASSIQQGFGTNEQYF
TGTGCCAGCAGCATCCAACAGGGCTTTGGAACTAACGAGCAGTACTTC
>.|TRBD2|TRBJ2-5|TRBV5-4
CASSPAPGLAETQYF
TGTGCCAGCAGCCCGGCTCCGGGACTAGCGGAGACCCAGTACTTC
>few|.|TRBJ1-3|TRBV7-2
CASSSAVPSPLGNTIYF
TGTGCCAGCAGCTCCGCGGTCCCCAGCCCCCTCGGAAACACCATATATTTT
>.|TRBD1|TRBJ1-2|TRBV3-1/TRBV3-2
CASSPLTGAYGYTF
TGTGCCAGCAGTCCCCTGACAGGGGCCTATGGCTACACCTTC
>.|TRBD2|TRBJ2-1|TRBV28
CASSSSGRWYNEQFF
TGTGCCAGCAGTTCCAGCGGGAGGTGGTACAATGAGCAGTTCTTC
>.|TRBD2|TRBJ2-2|TRBV7-8
CASSSTSGRVSGELFF
TGTGCCAGCAGCTCCACTAGCGGGAGGGTCTCCGGGGAGCTGTTTTTT
>.|TRBD1|TRBJ1-1|TRBV5-1
CASSSSLTTGRINPEAFF
TGCGCCAGCAGCTCTTCCCTCACGACAGGGAGGATAAACCCTGAAGCTTTCTTT
>.|TRBD1|TRBJ1-1|TRBV2
CASSRQGMNTEAFF
TGTGCCAGCAGTCGACAGGGAATGAACACTGAAGCTTTCTTT
>once|TRBD1|TRBJ1-2|TRBV5-1
CASSLGQGFGYTF
TGCGCCAGCAGCTTAGGACAGGGGTTTGGCTACACCTTC
>.|.|TRBJ2-2|TRBV10-3
CAISSQNTGELFF
TGTGCCATCAGTTCACAGAACACCGGGGAGCTGTTTTTT
>.|TRBD2|TRBJ2-7|TRBV6-5
CASSPLAGSYEQYF
TGTGCCAGCAGTCCACTAGCGGGTAGCTACGAGCAGTACTTC
>.|TRBD1|TRBJ2-2|TRBV4-1
CASSRTGSTGELFF
TGCGCCAGCAGCCGGACAGGCTCCACCGGGGAGCTGTTTTTT
>.|TRBD1|TRBJ2-5|TRBV9
CASSRRTGGETQYF
TGTGCCAGCAGCCGACGGACAGGGGGGGAGACCCAGTACTTC
>.|.|TRBJ1-3|TRBV27
CASSLYRASGNTIYF
TGTGCCAGCAGTTTATACAGGGCCTCTGGAAACACCATATATTTT
>.|.|TRBJ2-3|TRBV5-1
CASSPGTVIADTQYF
TGCGCCAGCAGCCCGGGAACCGTAATAGCAGATACGCAGTATTTT
>.|TRBD2|TRBJ2-3|TRBV4-2
CASSQTGLAGTDTQYF
TGTGCCAGCAGCCAAACTGGACTAGCGGGCACAGATACGCAGTATTTT
>.|TRBD2|TRBJ2-1|TRBV5-1
CASSLEGPSGRTQFF
TGCGCCAGCAGCTTGGAGGGCCCTAGCGGGAGGACGCAGTTCTTC
>once|.|TRBJ2-1|TRBV7-2
CASSSRTGNSYNEQFF
TGTGCCAGCAGCTCCAGAACAGGGAACTCCTACAATGAGCAGTTCTTC